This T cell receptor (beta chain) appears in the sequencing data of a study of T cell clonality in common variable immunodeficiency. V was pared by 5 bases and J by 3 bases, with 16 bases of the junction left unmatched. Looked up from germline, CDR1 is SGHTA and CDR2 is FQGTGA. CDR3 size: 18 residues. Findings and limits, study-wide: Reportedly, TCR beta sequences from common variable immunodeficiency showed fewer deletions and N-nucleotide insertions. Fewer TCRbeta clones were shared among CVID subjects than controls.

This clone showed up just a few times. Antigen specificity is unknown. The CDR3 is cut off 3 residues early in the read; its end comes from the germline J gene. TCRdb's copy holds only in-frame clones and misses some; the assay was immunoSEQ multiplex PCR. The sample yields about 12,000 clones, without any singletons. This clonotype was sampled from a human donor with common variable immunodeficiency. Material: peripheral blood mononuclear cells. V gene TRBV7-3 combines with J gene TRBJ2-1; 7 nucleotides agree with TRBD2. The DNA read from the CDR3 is TGTGCCAGCAGCCCATTCCCGTATGGGGGGGTTGGCTACAATGAG. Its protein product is CASSPFPYGGVGYNE. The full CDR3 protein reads CASSPFPYGGVGYNEQFF.